Below, 14 T cell receptor beta chains from the same sample are listed, as sequenced in a study of regulatory T cells in long-lasting Graves disease. TCR beta libraries were built with iRepertoire HTBI primers and Arm-PCR of CDR3 regions. TCRdb independently ran MiXCR on the multiplex PCR reads; one entry per CDR3 protein. The sample has hundreds of thousands of distinct CDR3 sequences, approximately 23% seen once. The time point was: persistent/refractory GD, antithyroid drugs over 5 years with positive TRAb. Extracted PBMC RNA gave rise to the TCR library. Specimen: peripheral blood mononuclear cells (PBMCs), collected when the disease was refractory, from a patient treated with antithyroid drugs. The source is a female donor with Graves disease.

This chain connects TRBV30 to TRBJ2-1, with 10 bases identical to TRBD2. Trimming cost V 4 bases and J 6 bases; bases outside gene matches: 3. The CDR3 length is 13 residues. Germline V lookup: CDR1 GTSNPN, CDR2 SVGIG (reference sequence). CDR3 sequence (DNA): TGTGCCTGGAATCCTAGCGGGGGCAATGAGCAGTTCTTC. It yields the protein CAWNPSGGNEQFF.

This clonotype was seen only a few times. The chain couples TRBV9 to TRBJ1-1; 10 bases are shared with TRBD1. Germline V CDR1 and CDR2: SGDLS, YYNGEE. The CDR3 contains 15 residues. J lost 3 bases, V lost 2 bases, and 4 bases had no gene match. The CDR3 bases are TGTGCCAGCAGCGTGACAGGGGGCTCGGACACTGAAGCTTTCTTT. This encodes CASSVTGGSDTEAFF.

As to this clonotype: A much larger clone differs from this one at a single base, so this may be a read error. The chain has TRBV9 and TRBJ2-7; a weak D match, TRBD1 (5 bases). CDR3 length equals 13 residues. The germline V gene encodes CDR1 SGDLS and CDR2 YYNGEE. Trimming removed 3 bases at V and 0 bases at J, with 7 bases between. The CDR3 DNA is TGTGCCAGCAGCGGAGACAGCTCCTACGAGCAGTACTTC. Its translation is CASSGDSSYEQYF.

This clonotype showed up many times. V and J are TRBV7-8 and TRBJ1-4; 10 bases align to TRBD1. The germline gives CDR1 SGHVS, CDR2 FQNEAQ. The CDR3 extends over 14 amino acids. V dropped 5 bases and J dropped 5; count of bases not matched to a gene: 2. DNA of the CDR3: TGTGCCAGCAGCCCGGACAGGGGGAATGAAAAACTGTTTTTT. Residues: CASSPDRGNEKLFF.

This clonotype was counted a few times. The CDR3 region has the DNA TGTGCCAGCAGCCGCGGACTCGGGACAGGGAACACTGAAGCTTTCTTT. Residues: CASSRGLGTGNTEAFF. The chain couples TRBV5-6 to TRBJ1-1; TRBD1 matches at 8 bases. With 4 bases clipped from V and 1 base from J, the junction kept 9 bases outside the gene matches. This CDR3 comprises 16 residues. Germline V lookup: CDR1 SGHDT, CDR2 YYEEEE.

A word on this clonotype: Compared with germline, one end of the junction differs, possibly owing to a read error. The chain combines TRBV2 with TRBJ2-2; 7 nucleotides line up with TRBD2. Per the germline V gene, CDR1 is SNHLY and CDR2 is FYNNEI. The CDR3 covers 15 residues. The CDR3 sequence is CASSEAGAGTEELFF. For the CDR3, the DNA is TGTGCCAGCAGTGAAGCTGGAGCGGGGACCGAGGAGCTGTTTTTT.

In this sample, this clonotype turned up a few times. The chain carries TRBV19 and TRBJ1-4; TRBD1 matches at 7 bases. CDR1 is LNHDA and CDR2 is SQIVND in the germline V gene (reference sequence). V lost 5 bases and J lost 7; bases outside the gene matches: 13. CDR3 size: 16 residues. CDR3 amino acids: CASSQRGLGSGEKLFF. The CDR3 nucleotides read TGTGCCAGTAGTCAAAGGGGGCTAGGATCGGGTGAAAAACTGTTTTTT.

This clonotype came up many times. This chain connects TRBV9 to TRBJ2-7; 9 nucleotides align to TRBD1. After removal of 4 bases from V and 5 bases from J, the junction contained 13 bases not matched to a gene. The germline gives CDR1 SGDLS, CDR2 YYNGEE. CDR3 length: 16 residues. CDR3 DNA sequence: TGTGCCAGCAGCCTGACAGGGACAGGGAGATCCGACGAGCAGTACTTC. Its protein is CASSLTGTGRSDEQYF.

This clonotype was detected ten times or more. The chain combines TRBV12-5 with TRBJ2-7, with 9 bases identical to TRBD2. Germline CDR1 reads LGHNT; CDR2 reads FRNRAP. V shed 0 bases and J 5 bases; nucleotides not matched to a gene: 23. This CDR3 is 21 amino acids long. The CDR3 DNA reads as TGTGCTAGTGGTTTGGTAGTGGCGGTCGCTGTGGCGAGCGGGAGGCGAAACGAGCAGTACTTC. Translated, it gives CASGLVVAVAVASGRRNEQYF. Together with reference TRBV12-5 and TRBJ2-7, the CDR3 gives the full variable domain: DARVTQTPRHKVTEMGQEVTMRCQPILGHNTVFWYRQTMMQGLELLAYFRNRAPLDDSGMPKDRFSAEMPDATLATLKIQPSEPRDSAVYFCASGLVVAVAVASGRRNEQYFGPGTRLTVT.

This clonotype showed up many times. The V call is TRBV2, the J call TRBJ1-6; D remains unclear. The germline V gene encodes CDR1 SNHLY and CDR2 FYNNEI. The CDR3 length is 16 residues. The V end lost 7 bases, the J end lost 1 base, and 14 bases lay between the germline ends. The CDR3 reads CASNPSLQSYNSPLHF. The CDR3, as DNA: TGTGCCAGCAACCCCAGTCTCCAGTCCTATAATTCACCCCTCCACTTT.

This clonotype has only a few counts. The chain employs TRBV7-2 and TRBJ1-6; no clear D. Trimming stripped 5 bases from V and 5 bases from J, with 13 bases between. The CDR3 is 15 amino acids. Looked up from germline, CDR1 is SGHTA and CDR2 is FQGNSA. The CDR3 nucleotides are TGTGCCAGCAGCCAAAGGACTGCTGATAATTCACCCCTCCACTTT. It translates to CASSQRTADNSPLHF.

This clonotype was seen a few times. The J gene is TRBJ2-1, the V gene TRBV20-1; 13 nucleotides line up with TRBD2. In germline, CDR1 is DFQATT, CDR2 SNEGSKA (reference sequence). The CDR3 runs to 13 residues. V lost 5 bases, J lost 14 bases, and 9 bases stayed unmatched. CDR3 DNA sequence: TGCAGTGCTGCCCTCGGGACTAGCGGGATGGAGTTCTTC. Translated, it gives CSAALGTSGMEFF.

This clonotype was picked up a small number of times. The genes are TRBV6-5 and TRBJ1-1; no definite D call. Germline CDR1 is MNHEY and CDR2 is SVGAGI. V lost 2 bases to trimming and J lost 8 bases, with 18 bases between them. CDR3 length: 15 amino acids. The DNA of the CDR3 is TGTGCCAGCAGTTACCCGGTGCGTCGCCCTCACGAAGCTTTCTTT. This sequence encodes CASSYPVRRPHEAFF.

At least ten counts were recorded for this clonotype. This chain connects TRBV2 to TRBJ2-2, with D maybe TRBD2 (5 bases). The CDR3 runs to 13 residues. Germline CDR1 reads SNHLY; CDR2 reads FYNNEI. Trimming removed 3 bases at V and 8 bases at J, with 10 bases between. The CDR3 DNA reads as TGTGCCAGCAGTGACGAGGGCTCGGGGGAGCTGTTTTTT. As protein: CASSDEGSGELFF.